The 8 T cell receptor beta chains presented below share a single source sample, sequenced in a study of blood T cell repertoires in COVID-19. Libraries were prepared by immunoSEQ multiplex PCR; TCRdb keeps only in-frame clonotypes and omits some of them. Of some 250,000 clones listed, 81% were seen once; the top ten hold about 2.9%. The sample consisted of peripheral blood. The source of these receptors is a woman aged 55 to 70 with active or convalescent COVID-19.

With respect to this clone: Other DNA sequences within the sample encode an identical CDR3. CDR3 nucleotides: TGCGCCAGCAGCCAAGATTTTCCGGGACTTAGCTACGAGCAGTACTTC. This sequence encodes CASSQDFPGLSYEQYF. The V gene is TRBV4-1, the J gene TRBJ2-7, with TRBD2 as a possible D gene (6 bases). Trimming took off 0 bases at V and 3 bases at J, with 15 bases between the two ends. The CDR3 sequence is 16 residues long. Germline CDR1 MGHRA, CDR2 YSYEKL.

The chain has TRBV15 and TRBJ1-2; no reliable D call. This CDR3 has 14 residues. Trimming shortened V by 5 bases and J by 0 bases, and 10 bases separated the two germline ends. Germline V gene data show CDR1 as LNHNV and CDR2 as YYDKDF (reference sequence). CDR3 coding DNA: TGTGCCACCAGCGGCGGACTTTCTAACTATGGCTACACCTTC. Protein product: CATSGGLSNYGYTF.

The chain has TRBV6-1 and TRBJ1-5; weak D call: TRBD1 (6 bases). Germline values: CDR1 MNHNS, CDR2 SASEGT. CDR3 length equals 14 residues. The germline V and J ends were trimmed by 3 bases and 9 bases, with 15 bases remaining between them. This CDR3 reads CASSDRGNERPQHF. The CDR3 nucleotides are TGTGCCAGCAGTGACAGGGGTAACGAGCGGCCCCAGCATTTT.

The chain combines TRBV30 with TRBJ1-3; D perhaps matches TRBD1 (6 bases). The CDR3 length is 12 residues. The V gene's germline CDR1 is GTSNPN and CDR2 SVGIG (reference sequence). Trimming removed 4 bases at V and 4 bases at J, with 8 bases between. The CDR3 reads CAWIDRGNTIYF. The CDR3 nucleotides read TGTGCCTGGATCGACAGGGGAAACACCATATATTTT.

The CDR3 sequence: CASSLGTSTYEQYF. The CDR3 DNA follows: TGTGCCAGCAGCCTCGGGACTTCCACCTACGAGCAGTACTTC. The chain combines TRBV7-9 with TRBJ2-7, with a possible D match to TRBD2 (6 bases). Looked up from germline, CDR1 is SEHNR and CDR2 is FQNEAQ (reference sequence). CDR3 length: 14 residues. The ends were cut back, 5 bases at V and 2 bases at J, with 13 bases in the middle.

CDR3 residues: CASSSIYPNTGELFF. The CDR3 coding sequence is TGTGCCAGCAGCTCCATCTACCCGAACACCGGGGAGCTGTTTTTT. This chain joins TRBV11-3 and TRBJ2-2, with D uncertain. V lost 4 bases and J 0 bases, leaving 9 bases between the germline ends. The CDR3 consists of 15 residues. Germline loops: CDR1 SGHNT, CDR2 YENEEA.

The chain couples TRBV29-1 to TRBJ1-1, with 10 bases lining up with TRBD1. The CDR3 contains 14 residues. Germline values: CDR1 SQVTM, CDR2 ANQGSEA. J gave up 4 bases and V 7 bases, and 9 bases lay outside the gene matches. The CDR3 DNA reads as TGCAGCGCACCAGGGGGGGACAGGGGCACTGAAGCTTTCTTT. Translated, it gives CSAPGGDRGTEAFF.

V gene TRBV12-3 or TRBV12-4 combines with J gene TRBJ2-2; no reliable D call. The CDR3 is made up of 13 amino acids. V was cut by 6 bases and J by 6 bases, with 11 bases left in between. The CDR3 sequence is CASSSSLSGELFF. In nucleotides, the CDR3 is TGTGCCAGCAGCTCCTCCCTCTCCGGGGAGCTGTTTTTT.